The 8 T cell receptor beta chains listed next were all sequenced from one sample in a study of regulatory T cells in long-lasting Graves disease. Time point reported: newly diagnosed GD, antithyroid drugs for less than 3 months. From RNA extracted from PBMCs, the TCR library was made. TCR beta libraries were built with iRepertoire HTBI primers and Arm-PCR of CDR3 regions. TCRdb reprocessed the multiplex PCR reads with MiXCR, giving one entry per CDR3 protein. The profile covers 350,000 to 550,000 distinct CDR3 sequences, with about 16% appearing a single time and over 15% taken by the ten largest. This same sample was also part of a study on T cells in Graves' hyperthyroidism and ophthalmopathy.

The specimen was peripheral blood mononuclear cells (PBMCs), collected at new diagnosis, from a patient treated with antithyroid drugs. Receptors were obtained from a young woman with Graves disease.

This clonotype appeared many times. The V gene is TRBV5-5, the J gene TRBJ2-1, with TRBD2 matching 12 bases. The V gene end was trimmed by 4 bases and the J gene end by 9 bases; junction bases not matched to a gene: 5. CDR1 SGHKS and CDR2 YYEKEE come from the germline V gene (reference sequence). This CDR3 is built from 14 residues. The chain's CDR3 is CASSMTSGSGEQFF. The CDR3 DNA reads TGTGCCAGCAGCATGACTAGCGGGAGCGGTGAGCAGTTCTTC. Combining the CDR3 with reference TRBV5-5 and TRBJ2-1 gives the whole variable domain DAGVTQSPTHLIKTRGQQVTLRCSPISGHKSVSWYQQVLGQGPQFIFQYYEKEERGRGNFPDRFSARQFPNYSSELNVNALLLGDSALYLCASSMTSGSGEQFFGPGTRLTVL.

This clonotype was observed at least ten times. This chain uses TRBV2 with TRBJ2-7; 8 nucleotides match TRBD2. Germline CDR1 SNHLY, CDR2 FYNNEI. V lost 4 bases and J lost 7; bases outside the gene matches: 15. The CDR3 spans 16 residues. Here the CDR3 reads CASSGEAGGVIREQYF. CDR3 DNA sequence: TGTGCCAGCAGTGGGGAGGCGGGAGGAGTTATAAGGGAGCAGTACTTC.

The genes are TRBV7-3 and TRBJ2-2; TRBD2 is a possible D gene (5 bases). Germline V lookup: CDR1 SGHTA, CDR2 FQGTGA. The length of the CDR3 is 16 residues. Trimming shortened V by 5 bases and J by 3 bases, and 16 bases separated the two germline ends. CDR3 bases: TGTGCCAGCAGCCCCGGGTCACTAGTCGACACCGGGGAGCTGTTTTTT. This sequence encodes CASSPGSLVDTGELFF.

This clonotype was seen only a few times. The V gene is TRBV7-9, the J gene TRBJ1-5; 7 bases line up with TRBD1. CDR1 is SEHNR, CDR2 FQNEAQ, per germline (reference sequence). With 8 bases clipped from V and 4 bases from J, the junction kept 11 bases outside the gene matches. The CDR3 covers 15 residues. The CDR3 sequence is CASQAVQGGNQPQHF. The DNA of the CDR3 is TGTGCCAGCCAAGCTGTCCAGGGGGGGAATCAGCCCCAGCATTTT.

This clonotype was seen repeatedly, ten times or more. The CDR3 DNA reads TGTGCCAGCAGCCAAGATAGCAGGGTCGCGACTGAAGCTTTCTTT. Protein product: CASSQDSRVATEAFF. The chain recombines TRBV4-2 with TRBJ1-1; D perhaps matches TRBD1 (5 bases). Germline V gene lookup returns CDR1 LGHNA and CDR2 YNFKEQ. CDR3 length: 15 amino acids. Trimming removed 0 bases at V and 5 bases at J, with 13 bases between.

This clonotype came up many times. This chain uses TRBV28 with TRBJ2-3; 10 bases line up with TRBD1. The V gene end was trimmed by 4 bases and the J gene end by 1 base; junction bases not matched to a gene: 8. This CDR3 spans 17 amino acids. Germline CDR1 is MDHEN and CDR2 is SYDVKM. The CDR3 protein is CASSSLETGGRTDTQYF. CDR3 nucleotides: TGTGCCAGCAGTTCCCTTGAGACAGGGGGCCGCACAGATACGCAGTATTTT.

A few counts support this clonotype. CDR3 coding DNA: TGTGCCAGCAGCCAAGGCCGGGACTGGGAGAATTCACCCCTCCACTTT. Translated: CASSQGRDWENSPLHF. J is TRBJ1-6 and V is TRBV14; perhaps TRBD1 as D (5 bases). The V end lost 1 base, the J end lost 7 bases, and 14 bases lay between the germline ends. Germline-derived CDR1 and CDR2 are SGHDN and FVKESK. CDR3 size: 16 residues. The full variable domain, with the rest looked up from reference TRBV14 and TRBJ1-6, is EAGVTQFPSHSVIEKGQTVTLRCDPISGHDNLYWYRRVMGKEIKFLLHFVKESKQDESGMPNNRFLAERTGGTYSTLKVQPAELEDSGVYFCASSQGRDWENSPLHFGNGTRLTVT.

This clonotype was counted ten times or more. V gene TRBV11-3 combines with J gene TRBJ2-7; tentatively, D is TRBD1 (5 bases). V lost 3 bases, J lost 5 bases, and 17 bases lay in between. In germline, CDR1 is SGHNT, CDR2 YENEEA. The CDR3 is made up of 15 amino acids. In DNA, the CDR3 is TGTGCCAGCAGCTTCCCAGGGCAGGGTCGCAACGAGCAGTACTTC. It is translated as CASSFPGQGRNEQYF.